The TCR beta chain under discussion was sequenced for a study of blood T cell repertoires in COVID-19. About the research overall: COVID-19 samples from acute and convalescent phases originated in the United States, Italy and Spain. PBMCs, B-cell-depleted T cells, or T cells provided the cDNA or gDNA that made up the material.

CDR1 and CDR2 from the germline V gene are SGDLS and YYNGEE. Trimming pared 3 bases from V and 2 bases from J, leaving 17 bases between. The CDR3 covers 16 residues. As processed by the authors: Estimation of nucleated cell counts was performed using reference gene primer amplification. Some clones are missing from TCRdb's copy, which holds only in-frame ones; the method was immunoSEQ multiplex PCR. V and J calls and clone size are given by that table; D and trimming were obtained from the DNA. The sample has roughly 81,000 clones, around 91% seen once. The source material was peripheral blood. This clonotype was obtained from a man in his 70s with active or convalescent COVID-19. The V gene is TRBV9, the J gene TRBJ1-2; tentatively, D is TRBD1 (5 bases). The CDR3 region is CASSATGRDQNYGYTF. The CDR3 nucleotides are TGTGCCAGCAGCGCAACGGGGAGGGACCAAAACTATGGCTACACCTTC.